This T cell receptor (beta chain) comes out of a study of somatic mutations in cytotoxic T cells in rheumatoid arthritis. TCRdb's table, derived via immunoSEQ multiplex PCR, lists solely in-frame clones and lacks some. This sample yields roughly 10,000 clones, of which 65% to 85% are seen a single time; around 10% belongs to the top ten. The CDR3 spans 14 residues. V lost 0 bases, J lost 2 bases, and 9 bases lay in between. Germline V gives CDR1 SGDLS, CDR2 YYNGEE. The chain recombines TRBV9 with TRBJ2-7; D is possibly TRBD2 (6 bases). The sequencing input was CD8+ T cells sorted from blood. The receptor's source is an adult with rheumatoid arthritis. Written as DNA, the CDR3 is TGTGCCAGCAGCGTAGGAGGAGGGCCCTACGAGCAGTACTTC. Protein: CASSVGGGPYEQYF.